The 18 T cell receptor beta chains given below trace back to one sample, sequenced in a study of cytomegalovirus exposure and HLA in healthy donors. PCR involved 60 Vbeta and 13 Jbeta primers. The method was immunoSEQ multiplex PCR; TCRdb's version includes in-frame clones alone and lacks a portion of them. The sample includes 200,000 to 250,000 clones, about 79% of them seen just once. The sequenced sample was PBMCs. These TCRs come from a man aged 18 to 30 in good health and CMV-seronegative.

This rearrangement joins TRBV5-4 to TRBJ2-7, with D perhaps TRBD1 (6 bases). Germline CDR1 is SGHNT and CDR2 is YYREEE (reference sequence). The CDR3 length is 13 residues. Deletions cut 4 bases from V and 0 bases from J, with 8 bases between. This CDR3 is CASSPDSSYEQYF. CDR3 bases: TGTGCCAGCAGCCCGGACAGCTCCTACGAGCAGTACTTC.

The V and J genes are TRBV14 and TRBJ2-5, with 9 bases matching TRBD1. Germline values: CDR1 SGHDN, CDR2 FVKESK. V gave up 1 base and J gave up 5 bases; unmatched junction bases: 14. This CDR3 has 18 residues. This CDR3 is CASSQVFTTGTGRETQYF. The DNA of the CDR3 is TGTGCCAGCAGCCAAGTATTCACGACCGGGACAGGGAGGGAGACCCAGTACTTC.

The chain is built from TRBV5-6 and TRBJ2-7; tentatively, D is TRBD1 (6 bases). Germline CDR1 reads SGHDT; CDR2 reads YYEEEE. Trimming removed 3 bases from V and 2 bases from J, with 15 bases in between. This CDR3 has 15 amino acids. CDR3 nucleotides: TGTGCCAGCAGCTCGACAGGTCCTGACACCTACGAGCAGTACTTC. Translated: CASSSTGPDTYEQYF.

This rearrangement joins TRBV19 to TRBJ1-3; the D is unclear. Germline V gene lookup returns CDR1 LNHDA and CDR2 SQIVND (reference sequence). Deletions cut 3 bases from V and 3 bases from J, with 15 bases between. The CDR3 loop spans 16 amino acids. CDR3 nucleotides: TGTGCCAGTAGTATCACTCTGGCCAGACTTGGAAACACCATATATTTT. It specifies CASSITLARLGNTIYF.

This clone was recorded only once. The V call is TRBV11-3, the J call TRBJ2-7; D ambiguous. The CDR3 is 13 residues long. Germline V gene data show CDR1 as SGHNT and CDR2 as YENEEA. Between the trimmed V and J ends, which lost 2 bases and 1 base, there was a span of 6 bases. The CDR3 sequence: CASSLIRSYEQYF. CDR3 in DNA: TGTGCCAGCAGCTTAATCCGGTCCTACGAGCAGTACTTC.

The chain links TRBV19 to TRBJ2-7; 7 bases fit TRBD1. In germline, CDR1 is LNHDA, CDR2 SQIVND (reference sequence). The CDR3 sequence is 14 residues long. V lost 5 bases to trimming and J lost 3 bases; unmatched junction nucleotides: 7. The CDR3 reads CASSAGTAVYEQYF. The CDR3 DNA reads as TGTGCCAGTAGTGCCGGGACAGCCGTCTACGAGCAGTACTTC. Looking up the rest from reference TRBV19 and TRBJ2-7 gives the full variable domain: DGGITQSPKYLFRKEGQNVTLSCEQNLNHDAMYWYRQDPGQGLRLIYYSQIVNDFQKGDIAEGYSVSREKKESFPLTVTSAQKNPTAFYLCASSAGTAVYEQYFGPGTRLTVT.

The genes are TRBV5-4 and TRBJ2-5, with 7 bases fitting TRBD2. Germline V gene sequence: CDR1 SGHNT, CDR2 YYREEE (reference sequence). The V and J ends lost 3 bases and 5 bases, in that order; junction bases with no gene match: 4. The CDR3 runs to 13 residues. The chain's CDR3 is CASSSGRWETQYF. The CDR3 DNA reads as TGTGCCAGCAGCTCCGGGAGGTGGGAGACCCAGTACTTC.

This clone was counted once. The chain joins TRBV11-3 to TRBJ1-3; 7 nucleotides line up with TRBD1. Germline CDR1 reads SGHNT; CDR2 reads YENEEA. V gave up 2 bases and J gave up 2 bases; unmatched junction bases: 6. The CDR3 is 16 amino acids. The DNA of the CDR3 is TGTGCCAGCAGCTTATACGGCCAGGGGGCTGGAAACACCATATATTTT. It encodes CASSLYGQGAGNTIYF.

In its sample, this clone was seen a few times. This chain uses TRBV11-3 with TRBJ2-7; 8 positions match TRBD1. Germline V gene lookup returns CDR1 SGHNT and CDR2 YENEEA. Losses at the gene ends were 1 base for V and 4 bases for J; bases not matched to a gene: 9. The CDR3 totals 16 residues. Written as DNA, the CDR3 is TGTGCCAGCAGCTTAGTCCCGGGACAGGATGCGTACGAGCAGTACTTC. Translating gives CASSLVPGQDAYEQYF.

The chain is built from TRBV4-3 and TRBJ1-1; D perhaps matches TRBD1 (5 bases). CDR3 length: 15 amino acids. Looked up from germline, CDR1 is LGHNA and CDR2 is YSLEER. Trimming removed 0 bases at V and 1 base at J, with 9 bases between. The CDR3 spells CASSQEVQGNTEAFF. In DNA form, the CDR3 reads TGCGCCAGCAGCCAAGAAGTTCAGGGGAACACTGAAGCTTTCTTT.

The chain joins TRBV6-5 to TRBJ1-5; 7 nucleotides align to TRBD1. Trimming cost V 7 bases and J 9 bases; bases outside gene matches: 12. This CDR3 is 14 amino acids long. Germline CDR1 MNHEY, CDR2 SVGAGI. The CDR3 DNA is TGTGCCAGCACAGGGACAGATAATCAGTGGCCCCAGCATTTT. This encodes CASTGTDNQWPQHF.

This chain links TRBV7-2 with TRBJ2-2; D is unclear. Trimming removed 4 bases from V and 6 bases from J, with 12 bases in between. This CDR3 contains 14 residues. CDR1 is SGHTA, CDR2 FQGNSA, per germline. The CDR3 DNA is TGTGCCAGCAGCTCCTCCCGCGCCCCCGGGGAGCTGTTTTTT. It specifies CASSSSRAPGELFF.

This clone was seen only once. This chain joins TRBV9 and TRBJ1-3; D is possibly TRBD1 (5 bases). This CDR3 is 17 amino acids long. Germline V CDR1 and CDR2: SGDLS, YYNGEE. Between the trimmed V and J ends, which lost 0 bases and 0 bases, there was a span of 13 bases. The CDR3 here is CASSVGQGKSSGNTIYF. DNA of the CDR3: TGTGCCAGCAGCGTAGGGCAGGGTAAGAGCTCTGGAAACACCATATATTTT. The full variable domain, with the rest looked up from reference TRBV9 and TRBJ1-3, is DSGVTQTPKHLITATGQRVTLRCSPRSGDLSVYWYQQSLDQGLQFLIQYYNGEERAKGNILERFSAQQFPDLHSELNLSSLELGDSALYFCASSVGQGKSSGNTIYFGEGSWLTVV.

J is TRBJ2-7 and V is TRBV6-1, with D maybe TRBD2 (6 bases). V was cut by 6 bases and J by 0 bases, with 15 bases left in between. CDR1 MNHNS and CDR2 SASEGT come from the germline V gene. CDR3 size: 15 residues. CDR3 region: CASRGGLASSYEQYF. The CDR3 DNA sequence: TGTGCCAGCAGGGGGGGACTTGCGAGCTCCTACGAGCAGTACTTC.

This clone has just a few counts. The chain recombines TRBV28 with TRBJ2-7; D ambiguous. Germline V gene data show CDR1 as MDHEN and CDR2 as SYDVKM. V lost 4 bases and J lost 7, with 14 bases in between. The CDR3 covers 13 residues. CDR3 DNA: TGTGCCAGCAGTTCTCCTCCCTACGATGAGCAGTACTTC. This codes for CASSSPPYDEQYF.

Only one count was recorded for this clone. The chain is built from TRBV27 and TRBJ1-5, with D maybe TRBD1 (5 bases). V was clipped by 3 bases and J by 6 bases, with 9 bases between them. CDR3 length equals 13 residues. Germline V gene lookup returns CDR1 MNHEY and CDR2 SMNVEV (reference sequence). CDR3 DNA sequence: TGTGCCAGCAGTTTCAGGGTAGGTCAGCCCCAGCATTTT. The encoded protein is CASSFRVGQPQHF.

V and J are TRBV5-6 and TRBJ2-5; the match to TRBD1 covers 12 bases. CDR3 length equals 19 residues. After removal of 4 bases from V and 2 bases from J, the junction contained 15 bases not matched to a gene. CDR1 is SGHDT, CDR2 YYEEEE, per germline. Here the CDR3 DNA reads TGTGCCAGCAGCCCGGGACAGGGGGCTCCGGGAAATATTCAAGAGACCCAGTACTTC. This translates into CASSPGQGAPGNIQETQYF.

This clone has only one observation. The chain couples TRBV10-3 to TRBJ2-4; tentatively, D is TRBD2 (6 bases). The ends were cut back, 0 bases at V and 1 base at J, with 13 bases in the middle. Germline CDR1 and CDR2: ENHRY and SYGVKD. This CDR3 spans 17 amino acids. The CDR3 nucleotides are TGTGCCATCAGTGAGTCGGGGGGACCCGGGGCCAAAAACATTCAGTACTTC. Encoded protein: CAISESGGPGAKNIQYF.